The 5 T cell receptor beta chains reported below all come from one sample, sequenced in a study of graft-versus-host responses after intestinal transplantation. These receptors are not linked to any known antigen. Libraries were prepared by immunoSEQ multiplex PCR; TCRdb keeps only in-frame clonotypes and omits some of them. The sample has roughly 64,000 clones; roughly 90% are singletons. The sequenced sample was unstimulated CD8+ T cells sorted from spleen or lymph node cells, obtained before transplant. These receptors came from a human donor who was the organ donor for an intestinal transplant.

This clone has a single count. The rearrangement links TRBV7-2 to TRBJ2-1; D is unclear. Trimming took 3 bases from V and 6 from J, leaving 6 bases between them. The CDR3 runs to 12 residues. CDR1 and CDR2 (germline): SGHTA, FQGNSA. CDR3 sequence (DNA): TGTGCCAGCAGCTTCCTAGGCAATGAGCAGTTCTTC. Encoded protein: CASSFLGNEQFF. Full variable domain (outside the CDR3, taken from reference TRBV7-2 and TRBJ2-1): GAGVSQSPSNKVTEKGKDVELRCDPISGHTALYWYRQSLGQGLEFLIYFQGNSAPDKSGLPSDRFSAERTGGSVSTLTIQRTQQEDSAVYLCASSFLGNEQFFGPGTRLTVL.

The rearrangement uses TRBV5-6 and TRBJ2-1; the D gene is possibly TRBD1 (6 bases). The CDR3 has 17 amino acids. V was clipped by 2 bases and J by 1 base, with 16 bases between them. From germline, CDR1 is SGHDT and CDR2 YYEEEE. The DNA of the CDR3 is TGTGCCAGCAGCTTACTTTTTATCCAGGGGTCCTACAATGAGCAGTTCTTC. This translates into CASSLLFIQGSYNEQFF.

The chain has TRBV9 and TRBJ2-3, with 7 bases that match TRBD1. Trimming took 2 bases from V and 4 from J; bases not matched to a gene: 4. Germline V gives CDR1 SGDLS, CDR2 YYNGEE. The CDR3 length is 14 residues. The CDR3 region has the DNA TGTGCCAGCAGCGTCGGGACAGCGGCAGATACGCAGTATTTT. This gives the protein CASSVGTAADTQYF.

This clone has just one count. The V gene is TRBV19, the J gene TRBJ2-1; 7 bases fit TRBD1. CDR1 LNHDA and CDR2 SQIVND come from the germline V gene (reference sequence). V gave up 5 bases and J gave up 9 bases; unmatched junction bases: 10. The CDR3 is made up of 14 amino acids. The CDR3 DNA is TGTGCCAGTAGTCCGCTGACAGGGTGGGGTGAGCAGTTCTTC. Translation: CASSPLTGWGEQFF.

J is TRBJ2-7 and V is TRBV6-5; 7 bases align to TRBD2. Germline CDR1 is MNHEY and CDR2 is SVGAGI. Trimming took 5 bases from V and 6 from J; bases not matched to a gene: 4. The CDR3 consists of 12 residues. CDR3 protein: CASSRAGVEQYF. CDR3 sequence (DNA): TGTGCCAGCAGTCGTGCGGGAGTCGAGCAGTACTTC.